This TCR beta chain was retrieved from a study of identical twins listed by TCRdb under 2016. Some background on the complete study: The study deep-sequenced TCR alpha and beta repertoires from monozygotic twins, unrelated adults of various ages and cord blood to test whether fetal clonotypes persist. To rule out contamination, the twin experiments were replicated at different times with different library preparation protocols. Findings and caveats that apply to the study as a whole: Zero-insertion analyses could be partly confounded by invariant T cells such as MAIT and iNKT, though diverse VJ usage argued against such confounding for most clonotypes. Out-of-frame TCR alpha sharing in monozygotic twins was systematically underestimated by recombination models, whereas sharing between unrelated individuals was in agreement with the recombination models. Compared with coincidental sharing between unrelated individuals, out-of-frame TCR alpha sequences shared between twins had an excess of sequences with low generation probability. The excess sharing between twins in beta out-of-frame sequences was weaker because fewer shared sequences reduced the signal-to-noise ratio. Because the same donors could not be followed over many years, the conclusions relied on cross-sectional statistical analysis. Abundant cord blood beta clonotypes carried fewer insertions; young adult naive repertoires showed a weaker similar trend, while memory repertoires showed none.

Every donor was a healthy Caucasian. The twin cohort consisted of three pairs of female monozygotic twins, all aged about 18 to 29 years. RNA for TCR libraries was isolated from peripheral blood mononuclear cells. Receptors were amplified or captured by 5' RACE. Sequenced on an Illumina HiSeq 2000. A universal primer binding site was introduced by template switching, and a unique molecular identifier was present in the final cDNA, enabling accurate counting of TCR cDNA molecules. Specific primers in the conserved constant-segment region were used to synthesize first-strand cDNA for TCR alpha and beta chains. To control for contamination, every cDNA library carried two barcodes: a SMART-Mk sample barcode plus Illumina barcodes. TruSeq adapter sequences along with Illumina sample barcodes were introduced in two successive PCR steps. The TCR alpha and beta cDNA libraries were sequenced on the Illumina HiSeq platform using custom primers. On the authors' methods: MiGEC processed the raw reads to extract unique molecular identifiers, while MiXCR was used to determine the CDR3 positions. For each individual, recombination models were inferred using an EM algorithm with the repgenHMM and IGoR tools. The analysis of shared clonotypes was done with the tcR package in R, with sharing normalized by the product of cloneset sizes. To study raw recombination without the effects of thymic and clonal selection, out-of-frame nonproductive sequences were analyzed. Through fastp at Q25 and MiXCR, TCRdb rebuilt clones from the public reads, retaining in-frame beta chains. Each CDR3 protein appears once, grouped with its most common genes and DNA. None of the V and J calls come from the authors' own analysis; TCRdb made them. For this sample there are nearly 900,000 distinct CDR3 sequences; 12% appear just once. The ten largest clones capture roughly 1.6% of the sample.

A distance of 11 bases separates the germline ends of V and J, which lose 0 bases and 5 bases respectively. The CDR3 has 14 amino acids, counting the end cysteine and phenylalanine. Solely the CDR3 DNA is kept, with 42 bases framed from the first base. As encoded in the germline V gene, CDR1 is SGDLS while CDR2 is YYNGEE. This clonotype occurred a few times. The target of this receptor is not known. Per-base quality was not reported, and no clone a single base away is much larger than it. This sample was shared with a second study, whose subject was yellow fever vaccine responses in identical twins. Per the second study: The T cell response to vaccination in identical twins was reported by the authors to appear partly convergent and partly personalized. The study precisely tracked vaccine-responding T cell clones in identical twins.

Sequenced sample: PBMCs. The sequence was obtained from a young woman in good health. The chain couples TRBV9 to TRBJ1-1; TRBD1 is a possible D gene, resting on 5 matching bases. The CDR3 region reads CASSVAWGSTEAFF. The DNA sequence is as follows: TGTGCCAGCAGCGTAGCCTGGGGGAGTACTGAAGCTTTCTTT.